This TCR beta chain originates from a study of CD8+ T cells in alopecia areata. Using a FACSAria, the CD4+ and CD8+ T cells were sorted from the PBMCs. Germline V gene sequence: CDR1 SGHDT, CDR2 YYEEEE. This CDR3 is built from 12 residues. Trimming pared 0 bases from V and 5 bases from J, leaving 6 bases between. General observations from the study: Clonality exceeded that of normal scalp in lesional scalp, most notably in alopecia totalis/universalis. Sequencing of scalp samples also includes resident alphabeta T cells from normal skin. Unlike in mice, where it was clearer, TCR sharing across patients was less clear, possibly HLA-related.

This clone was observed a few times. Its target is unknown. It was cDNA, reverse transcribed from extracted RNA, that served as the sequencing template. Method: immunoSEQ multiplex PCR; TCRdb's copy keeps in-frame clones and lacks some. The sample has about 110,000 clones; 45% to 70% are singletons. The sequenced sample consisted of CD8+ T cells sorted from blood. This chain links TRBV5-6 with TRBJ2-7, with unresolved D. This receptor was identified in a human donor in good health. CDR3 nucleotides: TGTGCCAGCAGCTTGGCGAAAAACGAGCAGTACTTC. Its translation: CASSLAKNEQYF.